The sequence of this T cell receptor (beta chain) was determined in a study of long-term antiretroviral therapy in people with HIV. Points from the study as a whole: Pre-ART-expanded clones dominated the repertoire at all time points.

About this clone itself: Antigen: not known.

Run at survey level, the immunoSEQ assay was version v3.0. Data came from immunoSEQ multiplex PCR; TCRdb stores just in-frame clones and leaves some out. Here the sample spans about 24,000 clones, 84% being singletons. The CDR3 length is 16 residues. Between the trimmed V and J ends, which lost 2 bases and 2 bases, there was a span of 13 bases. Germline V gives CDR1 SGHVS, CDR2 FQNEAQ. This specimen consisted of unsorted PBMCs, obtained 3 years after starting antiretroviral therapy. This TCR was sampled from a man aged 50-60 years with HIV. The rearrangement uses TRBV7-8 and TRBJ2-4; maybe TRBD1 (5 bases). CDR3 loop: CASSLRLRGTKNIQYF. The CDR3 DNA is TGTGCCAGCAGCTTACGATTAAGGGGAACCAAAAACATTCAGTACTTC.